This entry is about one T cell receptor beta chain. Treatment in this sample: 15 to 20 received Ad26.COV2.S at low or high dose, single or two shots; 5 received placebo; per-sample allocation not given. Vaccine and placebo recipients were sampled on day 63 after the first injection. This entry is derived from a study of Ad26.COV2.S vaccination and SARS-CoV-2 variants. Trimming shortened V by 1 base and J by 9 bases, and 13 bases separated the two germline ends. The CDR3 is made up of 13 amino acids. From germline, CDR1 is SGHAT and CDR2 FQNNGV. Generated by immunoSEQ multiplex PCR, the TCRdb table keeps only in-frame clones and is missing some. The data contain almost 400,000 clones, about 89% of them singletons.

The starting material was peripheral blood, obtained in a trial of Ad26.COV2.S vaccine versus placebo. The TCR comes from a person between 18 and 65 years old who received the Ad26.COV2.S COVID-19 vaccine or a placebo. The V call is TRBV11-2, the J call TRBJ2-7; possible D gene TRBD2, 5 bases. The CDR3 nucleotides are TGTGCCAGCAGCTTAGTGGACTCGAGCCCGCAGTACTTC. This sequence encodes CASSLVDSSPQYF.